Here is one T cell receptor (beta chain) with its context. The assay was immunoSEQ multiplex PCR, and TCRdb's table has in-frame clones only and misses some. The sample shows 25,000 to 30,000 clones, 85% to 95% of them seen only once. The sample originates from a study of T cell changes during pregnancy in multiple sclerosis. V lost 7 bases to trimming and J lost 5 bases; unmatched junction nucleotides: 10. The CDR3 sequence is 14 residues long. The germline gives CDR1 SGHTA, CDR2 FQGNSA. This material consisted of CD4+ T cells from peripheral blood mononuclear cells, taken in the first trimester of pregnancy. V gene TRBV7-2 combines with J gene TRBJ2-5; 7 bases map to TRBD1. The source of this sequence is a female donor with multiple sclerosis, enrolled in a pregnancy study. The DNA for the CDR3 is TGTGCCAGCACGCTCCGAGGGGGCGCGGAGACCCAGTACTTC. This sequence encodes CASTLRGGAETQYF.